This record looks at one TCR beta chain sequence and its context. The data derive from a study of blood T cell repertoires in COVID-19. The data were produced by immunoSEQ multiplex PCR, yet TCRdb's version contains in-frame clones alone and is incomplete. The sample consists of 95,000 to 120,000 clones, about 85% of them appearing once. Germline loops: CDR1 MDHEN, CDR2 SYDVKM. The V gene end was trimmed by 6 bases and the J gene end by 3 bases; junction bases not matched to a gene: 4. The CDR3 totals 14 residues. The TCR sequence derives from a woman in her sixties with COVID-19, enrolled during active disease. Material: peripheral blood. The chain recombines TRBV28 with TRBJ1-4; 7 positions agree with TRBD1. The chain's CDR3 is CASRQGQANEKLFF. CDR3 DNA sequence: TGTGCCAGCAGGCAAGGACAGGCTAATGAAAAACTGTTTTTT.